This T cell receptor (beta chain) was profiled in a study of cytomegalovirus exposure and HLA in healthy donors. Findings and caveats of the study: Further analysis, carried out later, found HLA-associated TCR beta chains more clonally expanded than equally common other chains.

The CDR3 is 12 residues long. Looked up from germline, CDR1 is SEHNR and CDR2 is FQNEAQ (reference sequence). The germline V and J ends were trimmed by 1 base and 9 bases, with 7 bases remaining between them. PCR used 60 Vbeta primers and 13 Jbeta primers. The method was immunoSEQ multiplex PCR; TCRdb's version includes in-frame clones alone and lacks a portion of them. The profile shows about 140,000 clones, 60% to 80% of them singletons. Details on this clone: What it binds is unknown.

Among the donors, all were healthy bone marrow donors. This sequence joins TRBV7-9 and TRBJ1-5, with D unresolved. Input material: PBMCs. The sequence derives from a man younger than 35 in good health and CMV-seronegative. The CDR3 DNA sequence: TGTGCCAGCAGCTTAGTGCTCGGGCCCCAGCATTTT. This gives the protein CASSLVLGPQHF.